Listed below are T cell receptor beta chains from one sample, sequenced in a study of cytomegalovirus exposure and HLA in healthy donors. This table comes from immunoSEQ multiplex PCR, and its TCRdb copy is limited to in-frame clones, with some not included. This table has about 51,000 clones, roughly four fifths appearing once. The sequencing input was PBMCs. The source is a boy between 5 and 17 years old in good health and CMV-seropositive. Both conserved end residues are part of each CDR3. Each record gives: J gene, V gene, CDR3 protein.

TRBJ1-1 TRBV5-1 CASSSATDGEAFF
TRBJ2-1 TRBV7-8 CASSPRPRDEQFF
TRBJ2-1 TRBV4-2 CASSQGGGDEQFF
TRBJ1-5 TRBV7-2 CASSLGGPTNQPQHF
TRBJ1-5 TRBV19 CASGTSPHQPQHF
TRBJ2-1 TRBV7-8 CASSWSGGSYNEQFF
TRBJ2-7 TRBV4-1 CASSQDYASEQYF
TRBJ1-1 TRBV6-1 CASGNGGAGNTEAFF
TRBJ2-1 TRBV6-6 CASSDNRNEQFF
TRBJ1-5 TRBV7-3 CASSLTRQDNQPQHF
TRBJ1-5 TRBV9 CASSLRTGDSNQPQHF
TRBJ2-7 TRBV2 CASFTSGESGDEQYF
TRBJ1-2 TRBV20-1 CSSGLGGYTF
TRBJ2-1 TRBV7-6 CASTSGEGKQFF
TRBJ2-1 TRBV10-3 CAISESGRSAEQFF
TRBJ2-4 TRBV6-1 CATLTGPLNIQYF
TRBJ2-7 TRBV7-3 CASSAQGGSYEQYF
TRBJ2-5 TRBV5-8 CASSLEGKETQYF
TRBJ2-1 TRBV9 CASSPSGGAYNEQFF
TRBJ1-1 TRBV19 CASRRDIAEAFF
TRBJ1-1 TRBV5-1 CASSLVGGEVTEAFF
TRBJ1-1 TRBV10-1 CASTPGDMNTEAFF
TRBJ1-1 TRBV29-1 CSVDRGNTEAFF
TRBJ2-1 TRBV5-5 CASSLVVSTSGVNEQFF
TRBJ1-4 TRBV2 CASSDGRANEKLFF
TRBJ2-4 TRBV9 CASSAYSGGHKNIQYF
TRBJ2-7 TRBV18 CASSRGGVHEQYF
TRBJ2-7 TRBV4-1 CASSHSGLLNEQYF
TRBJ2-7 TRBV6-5 CASSYSAGDPLYEQYF
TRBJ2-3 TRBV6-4 CASSAGRSTDTQYF
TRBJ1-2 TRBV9 CASSVGGREDYGYTF
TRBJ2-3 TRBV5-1 CASRYLDQGQGYTQYF
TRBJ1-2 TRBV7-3 CASSLEGGQGAFGYTF
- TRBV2 CASKGGLHSYEQYF
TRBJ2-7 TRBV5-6 CASSGRQERPYEQYF
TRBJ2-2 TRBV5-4 CASSWKDRNTGELFF
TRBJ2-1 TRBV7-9 CASSSLSNTYNEQFF
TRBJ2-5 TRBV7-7 CASSLEIAGTQETQYF
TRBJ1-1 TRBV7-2 CASSQGDEAFF
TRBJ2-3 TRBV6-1 CASMHGQGRADTQYF
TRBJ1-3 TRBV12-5 CASGFGTLSGNTIYF
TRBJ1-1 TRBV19 CASSIGQGAWTEAFF
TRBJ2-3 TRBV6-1 CASSVVPRSDTQYF
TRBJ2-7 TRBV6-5 CASRGSRGGTYEQYF
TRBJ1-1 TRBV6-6 CASRGGQLEAFF
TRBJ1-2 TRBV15 CATSSFRGIPDYGYTF
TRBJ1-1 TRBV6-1 CASSTGATEAFF
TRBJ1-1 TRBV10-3 CAISEERDSPEAFF
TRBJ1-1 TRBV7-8 CASSGLGGQGNTEAFF
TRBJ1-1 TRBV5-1 CASSFGTGWDVRDTEAFF
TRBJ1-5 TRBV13 CASSLGELGGNQPQHF
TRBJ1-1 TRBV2 CASSDVSVTEAFF
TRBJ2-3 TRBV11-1 CASSPSDTQYF
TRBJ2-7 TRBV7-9 CASSLKGKSYEQYF
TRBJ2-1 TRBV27 CASSKPEGGGSYNEQFF